This T cell receptor beta chain was recorded in a study of spatial heterogeneity in lung cancer. As for the study in general: Across the raw uncorrected reads, a unique TCR and UMI combination was observed, on average, more than ten times.

Time point denoted: sample taken at primary tumor resection. A total of more than 65 untreated early-stage non-small cell lung cancer patients served as donors. Researchers sequenced whole RNA taken from tumor, nontumor lung or frozen PBMC without sorting. By sample fraction, this clonotype is medium-sized. The CDR3 runs to 11 residues. Trimming took 5 bases from V and 9 from J, leaving 10 bases between them. Looked up from germline, CDR1 is SGHTA and CDR2 is FQGNSA. TCR cDNA molecules each had a unique molecular identifier. TCRdb analysed the 5' RACE reads with MiXCR anew, one entry per CDR3 protein. The sample lists about 3,700 distinct CDR3 sequences, around 9.4% occurring once.

The V and J genes are TRBV7-2 and TRBJ2-5; D is unclear. The source material was normal lung tissue next to the tumor, sampled at surgery. The receptor comes from a female donor with early-stage non-small cell lung cancer. CDR3 sequence (DNA): TGTGCCAGCAGCGTTACCGAGCCCCAGTACTTC. This gives the protein CASSVTEPQYF.